Listed here are 19 T cell receptor beta chains from one sample, sequenced in a study of cytomegalovirus exposure and HLA in healthy donors. Vbeta (60) and Jbeta (13) primers were used in the PCR. Repertoires were generated with immunoSEQ multiplex PCR, while TCRdb's copy carries only in-frame clones and drops some. The table lists approximately 190,000 clones, 75% to 90% of them singletons. Sequenced sample: PBMCs. These receptors came from a man aged 35 to 55 in good health and CMV-seropositive.

This clone was picked up one time. For the CDR3, the DNA is TGTGCCAGCAGTAACGACAACCCCCCTAGCACAGATACGCAGTATTTT. Translated, it gives CASSNDNPPSTDTQYF. This rearrangement joins TRBV2 to TRBJ2-3; the D is unclear. CDR1 is SNHLY, CDR2 FYNNEI, per germline. CDR3 length: 16 residues. Trimming cost V 5 bases and J 0 bases, with 15 bases left between them.

V is TRBV7-2 and J is TRBJ2-2; 9 bases map to TRBD2. The V gene's germline CDR1 is SGHTA and CDR2 FQGNSA. Unmatched junction bases numbered 8, after V lost 3 bases and J lost 3 bases. This CDR3 comprises 17 residues. The CDR3 sequence is CASSFPVLAGYTGELFF. CDR3 DNA: TGTGCCAGCAGCTTCCCGGTACTAGCGGGCTACACCGGGGAGCTGTTTTTT.

The chain has TRBV28 and TRBJ2-7; possible D gene TRBD2, 6 bases. There are 16 residues in the CDR3. CDR1 MDHEN and CDR2 SYDVKM come from the germline V gene. V dropped 5 bases and J dropped 2 bases, with 19 bases sitting between them. CDR3 sequence: CASSPRGGSLAYEQYF. The CDR3 DNA reads TGTGCCAGCAGTCCCCGTGGGGGGTCTCTAGCCTACGAGCAGTACTTC.

In DNA, the CDR3 is TGTGCCAGCAGCTTGAGCCACAGGGGGAACTATGGCTACACCTTC. As protein: CASSLSHRGNYGYTF. The gene calls are TRBV5-4 and TRBJ1-2; TRBD1 matches at 8 bases. The V and J ends lost 1 base and 2 bases, in that order; junction bases with no gene match: 4. The CDR3 length is 15 residues. Germline V gene lookup returns CDR1 SGHNT and CDR2 YYREEE (reference sequence).

In nucleotides, the CDR3 is TGTGCCAGCAGTTACTCGCGACAGACGAACACCGGGGAGCTGTTTTTT. Translation: CASSYSRQTNTGELFF. The gene calls are TRBV6-5 and TRBJ2-2, with a possible D match to TRBD1 (5 bases). The CDR3 covers 16 residues. In germline, CDR1 is MNHEY, CDR2 SVGAGI. V was pared by 0 bases and J by 0 bases, with 8 bases between.

This clone was picked up a small number of times. The chain links TRBV30 to TRBJ1-5; a possible D gene is TRBD1 (5 bases). The CDR3 is 13 residues long. The germline V gene has CDR1 GTSNPN and CDR2 SVGIG (reference sequence). Trimming left V 1 base short and J 4 bases short, with 8 bases between. CDR3 coding DNA: TGTGCCTGGAGTGGTGGGGCAAATCAGCCCCAGCATTTT. It is translated as CAWSGGANQPQHF.

The gene calls are TRBV4-3 and TRBJ1-4; D perhaps matches TRBD1 (5 bases). Germline CDR1 reads LGHNA; CDR2 reads YSLEER. CDR3 size: 15 residues. Between the trimmed V and J ends, which lost 6 bases and 0 bases, there was a span of 11 bases. This CDR3 is CASRFQGSTNEKLFF. CDR3 in DNA: TGCGCCAGCAGATTTCAGGGATCAACTAATGAAAAACTGTTTTTT.

This chain connects TRBV7-9 to TRBJ2-1; 9 positions agree with TRBD1. Trimming cost V 5 bases and J 7 bases; bases outside gene matches: 6. The CDR3 is made up of 14 amino acids. The V gene's germline CDR1 is SEHNR and CDR2 FQNEAQ (reference sequence). The CDR3 region has the DNA TGTGCCAGCAGCGCCCGGGACAGGGATAATGAGCAGTTCTTC. As protein: CASSARDRDNEQFF.

The gene calls are TRBV20-1 and TRBJ2-5; D gene unclear. Germline assignment: CDR1 DFQATT and CDR2 SNEGSKA (reference sequence). V lost 5 bases, J lost 5 bases, and 9 bases lay in between. The CDR3 has 11 amino acids. The CDR3 spells CSAWLRETQYF. CDR3 DNA sequence: TGCAGTGCTTGGCTGAGGGAGACCCAGTACTTC.

This chain uses TRBV7-9 with TRBJ2-2; perhaps TRBD2 as D (7 bases). V was pared by 5 bases and J by 4 bases, with 23 bases between. Germline V CDR1 and CDR2: SEHNR, FQNEAQ (reference sequence). CDR3 length equals 18 residues. The CDR3 is CASSRVVGHRGATGELFF. The CDR3 DNA is TGTGCCAGCAGCCGTGTTGTGGGGCACCGGGGGGCCACCGGGGAGCTGTTTTTT.

The CDR3 is CASSFQGDTEAFF. CDR3 nucleotides: TGCGCCAGCAGCTTCCAGGGGGACACTGAAGCTTTCTTT. The chain is built from TRBV5-1 and TRBJ1-1; 7 nucleotides agree with TRBD1. V shed 2 bases, J shed 3 bases, and the junction held 1 base outside the gene matches. CDR1 is SGHRS, CDR2 YFSETQ, per germline. CDR3 size: 13 residues.

The chain uses TRBV29-1 and TRBJ2-3; perhaps TRBD2 as D (5 bases). The V end was cut by 4 bases, the J end by 0 bases, with 14 bases between. CDR1 and CDR2 (germline): SQVTM, ANQGSEA. This CDR3 region has 15 residues. CDR3 sequence: CSVGEVGSSTDTQYF. CDR3 coding DNA: TGCAGCGTTGGAGAGGTGGGGAGTAGCACAGATACGCAGTATTTT.

The chain joins TRBV7-9 to TRBJ2-7; 9 bases map to TRBD1. V trimming: 5 bases; J trimming: 7 bases; junction bases outside the gene matches: 6. The CDR3 runs to 13 residues. Germline V gene lookup returns CDR1 SEHNR and CDR2 FQNEAQ (reference sequence). CDR3 region: CASSIGTGREQYF. The CDR3 DNA reads TGTGCCAGCAGCATAGGGACAGGGAGGGAGCAGTACTTC.

This rearrangement joins TRBV23-1 to TRBJ2-5, with 7 bases identical to TRBD1. TRBV23-1 is designated an ORF whose function remains uncertain. Unmatched junction bases numbered 5, after V lost 0 bases and J lost 1 base. This CDR3 is 16 amino acids long. Here the CDR3 DNA reads TGCGCCAGCAGTCAATCCTTCGCAGGGGGCCAAGAGACCCAGTACTTC. Translation: CASSQSFAGGQETQYF.

CDR3 sequence: CASSWPIGGGPKETQYF. Here the CDR3 DNA reads TGCGCCAGCAGCTGGCCCATCGGGGGGGGACCCAAAGAGACCCAGTACTTC. The chain is built from TRBV5-1 and TRBJ2-5; 8 bases map to TRBD2. The V gene end was trimmed by 3 bases and the J gene end by 3 bases; junction bases not matched to a gene: 13. CDR1 is SGHRS and CDR2 is YFSETQ in the germline V gene. The length of the CDR3 is 17 residues.

This clone has only one observation. This sequence joins TRBV10-3 and TRBJ2-7; D remains ambiguous. Germline V gene data show CDR1 as ENHRY and CDR2 as SYGVKD. V dropped 0 bases and J dropped 2 bases, with 8 bases sitting between them. This CDR3 region has 14 residues. This CDR3 reads CAISESRRTYEQYF. The CDR3 DNA reads as TGTGCCATCAGTGAGTCTCGGAGAACCTACGAGCAGTACTTC.

This clone was detected a few times. The gene calls are TRBV5-1 and TRBJ2-3; 9 bases align to TRBD2. This CDR3 has 15 residues. The germline CDR1 and CDR2 sequences are SGHRS and YFSETQ. With V trimmed by 4 bases and J by 2 bases, 5 bases remained unmatched. CDR3 bases: TGCGCCAGCAGCGGACTAGCGAGTAACACAGATACGCAGTATTTT. Encoded protein: CASSGLASNTDTQYF.

This clone was recorded only once. The chain uses TRBV11-2 and TRBJ2-7, with D tentatively TRBD2 (5 bases). CDR1 is SGHAT, CDR2 FQNNGV, per germline. V was shortened by 3 bases and J by 0 bases, with 6 bases between the two germline ends. This CDR3 spans 13 amino acids. The CDR3, as DNA: TGTGCCAGCAGCTTGCGGGCCTCCTACGAGCAGTACTTC. Its protein is CASSLRASYEQYF.

The chain has TRBV19 and TRBJ1-5, with D possibly TRBD1 on 5 matching bases. Germline loops: CDR1 LNHDA, CDR2 SQIVND (reference sequence). The CDR3 sequence is 12 residues long. The V and J ends lost 7 bases and 5 bases respectively, with 9 bases between them. Written as DNA, the CDR3 is TGTGCCAGTACCAGGGTGGATCAGCCCCAGCATTTT. Protein sequence: CASTRVDQPQHF. Supplemented by reference TRBV19 and TRBJ1-5, the full variable domain reads DGGITQSPKYLFRKEGQNVTLSCEQNLNHDAMYWYRQDPGQGLRLIYYSQIVNDFQKGDIAEGYSVSREKKESFPLTVTSAQKNPTAFYLCASTRVDQPQHFGDGTRLSIL.